The text below deals with one T cell receptor (beta chain). As yet, its antigen is unknown. This entry comes from a study of cytomegalovirus exposure and HLA in healthy donors. Study context: Researchers found that about 82% of around 400 genotyped donors fell within the Caucasian-associated ancestry cluster.

This CDR3 contains 15 residues. V was cut by 0 bases and J by 3 bases, with 12 bases left in between. Germline V gene lookup returns CDR1 LNHNV and CDR2 YYDKDF (reference sequence). Primers for the PCR totalled 60 Vbeta and 13 Jbeta. Assay used: immunoSEQ multiplex PCR; TCRdb lists only in-frame clones, some missing. The table shows 83,000 or so clones, with 75% to 80% occurring only once. General study points: A later analysis linked a missense DCLRE1C variant to TCR beta V- and J-gene trimming.

The rearrangement links TRBV15 to TRBJ2-7, with D possibly being TRBD1 (5 bases). The clonotype originates from a female donor in good health and CMV-seronegative. The sample consisted of PBMCs. CDR3 sequence (DNA): TGTGCCACCAGCAGAGATCTAGGGGAATTCTACGAGCAGTACTTC. Protein: CATSRDLGEFYEQYF.